At least ten counts were recorded for the clone carrying this T cell receptor beta chain. Its target is unknown. The source of the sample is a study of T-cell reconstitution after alpha-beta-depleted transplantation in children. Overall study findings and caveats: Expanded graft clones, several hundred of them, were reportedly the source of alpha-beta T cells about two months after transplant.

Preparation of the TCRbeta library was carried out with unique molecular identifiers. TCRdb passed the PCR reads through MiXCR, listing each CDR3 protein once. The sample contains over 200,000 distinct CDR3 sequences, 7.5% to 9.5% of which appear only once. The source of this sequence is a male patient under 10 years old who had a stem cell transplant for acute myeloid leukemia, so the T cells may come from the graft donor. This sample comprised PBMCs, mostly from graft donor cells, obtained 360 days after TCRalphabeta/CD19-depleted stem cell transplant.

The CDR3 DNA reads as TGCGCCAGCAGCCAAGGTTCGACTAGACGGGAGACCCAGTACTTC. It is translated as CASSQGSTRRETQYF. The chain links TRBV4-3 to TRBJ2-5, with a tentative D call TRBD2 (6 bases). V lost 1 base and J lost 5, with 14 bases in between. This CDR3 spans 15 amino acids. Per the germline V gene, CDR1 is LGHNA and CDR2 is YSLEER.